What follows describes a single T cell receptor beta chain. V trimming: 4 bases; J trimming: 2 bases; junction bases outside the gene matches: 13. Germline-derived CDR1 and CDR2 are LNHDA and SQIVND (reference sequence). CDR3 length: 19 amino acids. The assay was immunoSEQ multiplex PCR, and TCRdb's table has in-frame clones only and misses some. The table includes more than 65,000 clones, approximately 89% detected once. The data originate from a study of technical replicates of blood from several donors. This TCR came from a human donor in good health. Some clones in this sample may be carry-over from other donors' samples. Sequenced input: PBMCs. J is TRBJ1-5 and V is TRBV19, with 11 nucleotides matching TRBD1. The CDR3 reads CASSRRDRGGTSGNQPQHF. CDR3 in DNA: TGTGCCAGTAGTAGAAGGGACAGGGGGGGGACTAGCGGCAATCAGCCCCAGCATTTT.